This TCR beta chain was sequenced during a study of OX40 agonist ivuxolimab in advanced cancers. Describing the broader study: The costimulatory receptor OX40 (CD134) was targeted by ivuxolimab, a fully human IgG2 agonistic monoclonal antibody. Prior anti-PD-1, anti-PD-L1 or anti-CTLA-4 therapy was permitted, and 30% to 50% of dose-escalation patients had received checkpoint inhibitors. Partial responses occurred in three dose-escalation patients, of whom one had hepatocellular carcinoma and two had cutaneous melanoma. Intravenous ivuxolimab was administered to patients every 2 weeks at six dose levels: 0.01, 0.1, 0.3, 1.5, 3 and 10 mg/kg. The paper describes the monotherapy dose-escalation part (N of about 52 patients) of the phase I trial of ivuxolimab. Peripheral TCRbeta sequencing aimed to test whether ivuxolimab altered TCR sequence diversity and caused clonal T-cell expansion. Among the roughly 54 dose-escalation patients, about 20 had hepatocellular carcinoma, approximately 15 melanoma, 9 renal cell carcinoma and 9 head and neck cancer. In the dose-escalation cohort, 75% to 85% of patients were male, and the mean age was 60 years with a range of roughly 20 to 80. Paper-wide results and their limitations: In the 0.1-3.0 mg/kg groups, partial responders had among the lowest normalized peripheral clonal expansion, particularly in CD8+ T cells. Antigen specificity was not determined for the clonally expanded peripheral T cells. Low levels of normalized T-cell clonal expansion were also seen in some patients who did not respond. At doses of 0.1 to 3.0 mg/kg, clonal expansion of both CD4+ and CD8+ T cells in blood was seen between baseline and week 6. After ivuxolimab, CD8+ T cells had more expanded clones than CD4+ T cells on average.

Points on this clone: No cognate antigen has been identified for it. No much larger clonotype is one base removed from it; base qualities were not supplied.

Genomic DNA was extracted from sorted cells for sequencing of the TCRbeta CDR3 region. The immunoSEQ Assay was used for sequencing of TCRbeta CDR3 regions. TCRdb stores this immuneACCESS table with in-frame sequences only. Part of the clones is absent; in the studies checked, under half of the shortfall reflects unresolved V genes, and no reason is known for the rest. The sample table holds approximately 76,000 clones, of which 88% were seen once. The ten largest make up approximately 0.81% of the sample. Patients with a history of autoimmune disease or receiving systemic immunosuppression were excluded from the trial. In every dose cohort, peripheral blood was drawn for TCR sequencing at baseline, cycle 4 day 1, and cycle 7 day 1. The samples were drawn from a first-in-human, open-label, multicenter phase I dose-escalation trial of ivuxolimab. Adults with locally advanced or metastatic melanoma, renal cell, hepatocellular, or head and neck squamous cell carcinoma were enrolled in the trial. Before TCR sequencing, CD4+ T cells and CD8+ T cells from peripheral blood were sorted into separate populations.

V is shortened by 3 bases, J by 5 bases, and the region joining them spans 23 bases. The germline V gene specifies SGHVS as CDR1 and FQNEAQ as CDR2. The CDR3 sequence holds 17 residues, the cysteine and phenylalanine included. Of the read, only the CDR3 DNA is kept; its 51 bases are in frame from base 1. This specimen consisted of CD4+ or CD8+ T cells sorted from blood, obtained in a trial of the OX40 agonist ivuxolimab. The chain is made from TRBV7-8 and TRBJ2-7; 7 matching bases give a weak D call of TRBD1. The source of this sequence is an adult with an advanced solid tumor such as melanoma, head and neck, liver or kidney cancer. The CDR3 loop reads CASSFSGRRGHLDEQYF. The nucleotide sequence is given as TGTGCCAGCAGCTTCTCCGGACGGAGGGGGCACTTGGACGAGCAGTACTTC.